Below, 10 T cell receptor beta chains from the same sample are listed, as sequenced in a study of blood T cell repertoires in COVID-19. The repertoire was sequenced with immunoSEQ multiplex PCR; TCRdb's copy has only in-frame clones and lacks some. In the table there are approximately 140,000 clones, roughly 80% of which are singletons. The sequenced material came from peripheral blood. The receptors stem from a human donor in a cohort sampled during active COVID-19.

The chain links TRBV15 to TRBJ1-6; unclear D gene. The germline CDR1 and CDR2 sequences are LNHNV and YYDKDF (reference sequence). The CDR3 is 13 residues long. Trimming pared 0 bases from V and 7 bases from J, leaving 4 bases between. The CDR3 spells CATSRDRNSPLHF. DNA of the CDR3: TGTGCCACCAGCAGAGATCGGAATTCACCCCTCCACTTT.

This clone was recorded a few times. The V call is TRBV29-1, the J call TRBJ1-1; TRBD1 is a possible D gene (5 bases). In germline, CDR1 is SQVTM, CDR2 ANQGSEA. The CDR3 is 13 residues long. CDR3 region: CTCRVKREAEAFF. DNA for the CDR3: TGCACCTGCAGGGTGAAGCGGGAGGCTGAAGCTTTCTTT.

The chain carries TRBV7-2 and TRBJ1-2; D might be TRBD1 (6 bases). CDR1 is SGHTA, CDR2 FQGNSA, per germline. CDR3 size: 16 residues. The ends were cut back, 5 bases at V and 2 bases at J, with 18 bases in the middle. The CDR3 nucleotides read TGTGCCAGCAGCGACCAGCCCAGGGGCGCAAACTATGGCTACACCTTC. It is translated as CASSDQPRGANYGYTF.

This chain links TRBV7-2 with TRBJ1-1; D ambiguous. Trimming shortened V by 0 bases and J by 8 bases, and 10 bases separated the two germline ends. Germline V gives CDR1 SGHTA, CDR2 FQGNSA. The CDR3 sequence is 13 residues long. The CDR3 is CASSLAAGREAFF. Written as DNA, the CDR3 is TGTGCCAGCAGCTTAGCGGCTGGGAGAGAAGCTTTCTTT. Complete variable domain (other parts from reference TRBV7-2 and TRBJ1-1): GAGVSQSPSNKVTEKGKDVELRCDPISGHTALYWYRQSLGQGLEFLIYFQGNSAPDKSGLPSDRFSAERTGGSVSTLTIQRTQQEDSAVYLCASSLAAGREAFFGQGTRLTVV.

The J gene is TRBJ1-2, the V gene TRBV28; 9 nucleotides match TRBD1. The germline V gene encodes CDR1 MDHEN and CDR2 SYDVKM. The CDR3 is 13 amino acids. The J segment lost 5 bases and the V segment lost 9 bases, leaving 7 bases of the junction unmatched. The CDR3 DNA follows: TGTGCCAGTAATACAGGGGGCTGGTATGGCTACACCTTC. Its protein product is CASNTGGWYGYTF.

This clone was picked up a small number of times. This CDR3 is CASRAGLELTDTQYF. The CDR3 nucleotides read TGTGCCAGCAGGGCGGGACTGGAACTCACAGATACGCAGTATTTT. The chain has TRBV2 and TRBJ2-3; D is perhaps TRBD2 (6 bases). Germline V gene lookup returns CDR1 SNHLY and CDR2 FYNNEI. V lost 6 bases, J lost 2 bases, and 15 bases lay in between. The CDR3 has 15 residues.

The rearrangement joins TRBV16 to TRBJ1-2; D gene ambiguous. Germline lookup yields CDR1 KGHSY and CDR2 FQNENV. With 2 bases removed from V and 8 bases from J, the gap between germline ends came to 9 bases. The length of the CDR3 is 12 residues. The CDR3 sequence: CASSQGAGGYTF. Here the CDR3 DNA reads TGTGCCAGCAGCCAAGGCGCGGGGGGCTACACCTTC.

As to this clone: Additional DNA sequences in this sample encode the identical CDR3. The CDR3 coding sequence is TGTGCCAGCAGCTTAGCGGGGGGCAGCACAGATACGCAGTATTTT. It is translated as CASSLAGGSTDTQYF. The chain joins TRBV7-3 to TRBJ2-3; 8 bases agree with TRBD2. Germline-derived CDR1 and CDR2 are SGHTA and FQGTGA. V dropped 2 bases and J dropped 0; count of bases not matched to a gene: 1. The CDR3 length is 15 residues.

This chain connects TRBV19 to TRBJ2-7; weak D call: TRBD1 (6 bases). V dropped 5 bases and J dropped 3 bases, with 14 bases sitting between them. Looked up from germline, CDR1 is LNHDA and CDR2 is SQIVND (reference sequence). The CDR3 runs 14 residues. This CDR3 is CASSPDSVSYEQYF. CDR3 bases: TGTGCCAGTAGTCCGGACAGCGTAAGCTACGAGCAGTACTTC.

The rearrangement links TRBV2 to TRBJ2-1; 12 nucleotides match TRBD2. V shed 4 bases and J 9 bases; nucleotides not matched to a gene: 7. The CDR3 contains 15 residues. Germline CDR1 SNHLY, CDR2 FYNNEI. CDR3 amino acids: CASSVGLAGGSEQFF. The CDR3 coding sequence is TGTGCCAGCAGTGTGGGGCTAGCGGGGGGGAGTGAGCAGTTCTTC.